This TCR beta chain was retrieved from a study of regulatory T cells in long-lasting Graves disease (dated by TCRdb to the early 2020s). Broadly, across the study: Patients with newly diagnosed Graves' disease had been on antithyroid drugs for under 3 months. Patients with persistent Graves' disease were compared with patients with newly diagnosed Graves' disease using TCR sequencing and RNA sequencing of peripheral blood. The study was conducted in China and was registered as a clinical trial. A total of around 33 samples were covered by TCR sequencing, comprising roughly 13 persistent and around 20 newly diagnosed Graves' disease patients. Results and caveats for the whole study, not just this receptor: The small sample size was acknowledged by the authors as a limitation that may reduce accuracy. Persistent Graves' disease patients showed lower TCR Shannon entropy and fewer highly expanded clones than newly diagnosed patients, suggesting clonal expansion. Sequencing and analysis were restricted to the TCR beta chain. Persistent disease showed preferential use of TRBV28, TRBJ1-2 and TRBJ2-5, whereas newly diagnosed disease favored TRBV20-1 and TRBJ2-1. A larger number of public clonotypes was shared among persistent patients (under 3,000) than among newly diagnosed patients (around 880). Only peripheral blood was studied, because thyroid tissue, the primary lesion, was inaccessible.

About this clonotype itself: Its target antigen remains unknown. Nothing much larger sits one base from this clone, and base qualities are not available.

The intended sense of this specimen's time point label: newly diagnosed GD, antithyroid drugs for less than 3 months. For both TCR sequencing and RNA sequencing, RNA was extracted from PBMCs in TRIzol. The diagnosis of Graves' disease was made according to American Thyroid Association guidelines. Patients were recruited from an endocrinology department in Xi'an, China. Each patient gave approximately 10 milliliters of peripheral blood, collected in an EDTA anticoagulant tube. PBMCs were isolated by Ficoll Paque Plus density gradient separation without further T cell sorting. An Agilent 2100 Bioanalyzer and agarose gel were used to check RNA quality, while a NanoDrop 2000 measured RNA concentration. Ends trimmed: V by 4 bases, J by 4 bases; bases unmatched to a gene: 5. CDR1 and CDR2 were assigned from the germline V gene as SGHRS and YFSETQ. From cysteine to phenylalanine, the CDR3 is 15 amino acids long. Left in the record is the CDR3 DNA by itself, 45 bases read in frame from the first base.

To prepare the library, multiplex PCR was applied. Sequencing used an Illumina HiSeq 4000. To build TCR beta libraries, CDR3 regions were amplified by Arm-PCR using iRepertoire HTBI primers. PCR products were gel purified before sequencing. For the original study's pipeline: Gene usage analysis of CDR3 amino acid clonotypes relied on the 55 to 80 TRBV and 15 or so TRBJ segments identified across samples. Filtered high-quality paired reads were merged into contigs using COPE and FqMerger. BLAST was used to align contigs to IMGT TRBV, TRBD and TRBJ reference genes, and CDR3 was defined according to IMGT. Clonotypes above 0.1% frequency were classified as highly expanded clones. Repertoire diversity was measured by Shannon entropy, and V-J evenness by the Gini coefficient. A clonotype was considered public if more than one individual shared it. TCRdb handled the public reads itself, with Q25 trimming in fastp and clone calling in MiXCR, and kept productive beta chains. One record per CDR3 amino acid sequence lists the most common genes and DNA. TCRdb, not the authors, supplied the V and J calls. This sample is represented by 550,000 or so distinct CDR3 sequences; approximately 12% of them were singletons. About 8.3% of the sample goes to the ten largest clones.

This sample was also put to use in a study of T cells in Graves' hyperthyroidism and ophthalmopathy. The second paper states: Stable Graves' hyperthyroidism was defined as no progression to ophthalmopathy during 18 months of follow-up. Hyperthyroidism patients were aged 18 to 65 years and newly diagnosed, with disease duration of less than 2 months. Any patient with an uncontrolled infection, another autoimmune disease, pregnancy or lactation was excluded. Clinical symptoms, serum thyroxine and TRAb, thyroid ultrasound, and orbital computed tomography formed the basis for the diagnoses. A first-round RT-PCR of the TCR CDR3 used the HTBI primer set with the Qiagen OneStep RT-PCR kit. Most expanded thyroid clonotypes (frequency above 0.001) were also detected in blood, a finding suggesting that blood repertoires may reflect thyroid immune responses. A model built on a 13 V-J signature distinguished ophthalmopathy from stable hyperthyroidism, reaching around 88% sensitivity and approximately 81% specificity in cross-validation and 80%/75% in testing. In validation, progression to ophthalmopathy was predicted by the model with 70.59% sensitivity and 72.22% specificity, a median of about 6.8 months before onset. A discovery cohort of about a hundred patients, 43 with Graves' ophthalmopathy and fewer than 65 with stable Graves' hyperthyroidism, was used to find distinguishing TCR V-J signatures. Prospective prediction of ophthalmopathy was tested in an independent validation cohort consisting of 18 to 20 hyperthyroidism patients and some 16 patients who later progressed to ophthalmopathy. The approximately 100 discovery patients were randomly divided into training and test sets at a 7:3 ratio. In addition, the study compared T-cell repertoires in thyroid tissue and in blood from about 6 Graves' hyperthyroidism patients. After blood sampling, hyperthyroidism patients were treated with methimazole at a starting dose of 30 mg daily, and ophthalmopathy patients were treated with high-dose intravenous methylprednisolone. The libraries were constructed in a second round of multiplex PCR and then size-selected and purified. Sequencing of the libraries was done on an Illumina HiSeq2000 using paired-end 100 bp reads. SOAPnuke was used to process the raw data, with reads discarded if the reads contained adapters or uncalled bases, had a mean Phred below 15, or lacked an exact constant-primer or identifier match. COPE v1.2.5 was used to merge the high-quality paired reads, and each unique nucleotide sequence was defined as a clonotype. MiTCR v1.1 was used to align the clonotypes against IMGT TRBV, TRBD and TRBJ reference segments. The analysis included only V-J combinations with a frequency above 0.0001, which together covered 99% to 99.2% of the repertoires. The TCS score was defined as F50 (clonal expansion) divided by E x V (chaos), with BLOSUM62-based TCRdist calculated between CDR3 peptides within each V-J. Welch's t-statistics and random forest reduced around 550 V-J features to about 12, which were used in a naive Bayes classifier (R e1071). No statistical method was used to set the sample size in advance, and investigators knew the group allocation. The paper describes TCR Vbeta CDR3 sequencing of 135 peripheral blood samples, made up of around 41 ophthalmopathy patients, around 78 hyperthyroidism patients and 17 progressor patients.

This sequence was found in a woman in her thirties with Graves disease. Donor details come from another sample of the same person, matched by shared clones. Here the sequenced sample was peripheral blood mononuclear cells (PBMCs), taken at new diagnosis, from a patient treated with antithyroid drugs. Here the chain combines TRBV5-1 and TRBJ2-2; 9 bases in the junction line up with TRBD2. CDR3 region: CASSGGLASTGELFF. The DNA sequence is TGCGCCAGCAGCGGGGGACTAGCATCCACCGGGGAGCTGTTTTTT.